This TCR beta chain was profiled in a study of blood T cell repertoires in COVID-19. Germline CDR1 is MNHNY and CDR2 is SVGAGI (reference sequence). The CDR3 covers 16 residues. V lost 5 bases to trimming and J lost 0 bases; unmatched junction nucleotides: 7. Some clones are missing from TCRdb's copy, which holds only in-frame ones; the method was immunoSEQ multiplex PCR. The top ten hold 1.5% of the sample, which has over 200,000 clones, approximately 86% seen once. Source material: peripheral blood. This sequence joins TRBV6-6 and TRBJ2-1; 7 positions match TRBD1. This receptor was identified in a young man with active or convalescent COVID-19. CDR3 loop: CASSRNRGSSYNEQFF. In nucleotides, the CDR3 is TGTGCCAGCAGTCGAAACAGGGGAAGCTCCTACAATGAGCAGTTCTTC.